This T cell receptor beta chain was observed in a study of T-cell reconstitution after alpha-beta-depleted transplantation in children. The TCRbeta library incorporated unique molecular identifiers. TCRdb re-called the PCR reads through MiXCR, storing one row per CDR3 protein. Of 100,000 or so distinct CDR3 sequences listed, 15% to 17% were seen once; the top ten hold around 20%. Germline V lookup: CDR1 LGHDT, CDR2 YNNKEL (reference sequence). The V gene end was trimmed by 2 bases and the J gene end by 8 bases; junction bases not matched to a gene: 8. The CDR3 runs to 15 residues. The chain links TRBV3-1 to TRBJ2-1; 8 nucleotides line up with TRBD2. The sample consisted of PBMCs, mostly from graft donor cells, taken 180 days after TCRalphabeta/CD19-depleted stem cell transplant. The origin of this receptor is a male patient aged 2-9 years who had a stem cell transplant for acute lymphoblastic leukemia, so the T cells may come from the graft donor. The CDR3 nucleotides read TGTGCCAGCAGCCAAAATACGGGGGGGCCGGATGAGCAGTTCTTC. Its translation: CASSQNTGGPDEQFF.